This T cell receptor (beta chain) came from a study of Graves' ophthalmopathy and Graves' hyperthyroidism (dated by TCRdb to the late 2010s). In the study overall: Peripheral blood samples were taken at the time of initial diagnosis, before any treatment was given. To explore V-J signatures distinguishing ophthalmopathy from hyperthyroidism, a discovery set of some 100 patients (around 42 ophthalmopathy, around 55 stable hyperthyroidism) was enrolled. Following sampling, methimazole starting at 30 mg daily was administered to hyperthyroidism patients, and high-dose intravenous methylprednisolone was administered to ophthalmopathy patients. For independent validation, a separate cohort was made up of roughly 19 hyperthyroidism patients plus 17 patients who later progressed from hyperthyroidism to ophthalmopathy. In total, 135 blood samples were TCR-sequenced: approximately 42 ophthalmopathy, approximately 80 hyperthyroidism and some 17 hyperthyroidism-to-ophthalmopathy patients. The study used TCR beta repertoire signatures to distinguish Graves' ophthalmopathy from Graves' hyperthyroidism and to predict progression to ophthalmopathy. In a handful of hyperthyroidism patients, the T-cell repertoire of thyroid tissue was compared with the T-cell repertoire of blood.

Taken from cysteine to phenylalanine, the CDR3 has 16 residues. Solely the CDR3 DNA is kept, with 48 bases framed from the first base. V is pruned by 4 bases and J by 3 bases, leaving 4 bases of the junction without a gene match. As encoded in the germline V gene, CDR1 is SGHTA while CDR2 is FQGTGA. For repertoire sequencing, the TCR beta CDR3 regions were amplified from RNA transcripts. A first-round RT-PCR used HTBI primers with the Qiagen OneStep RT-PCR kit, followed by a second-round multiplex PCR, size selection and purification. Sequencing of the libraries was carried out on an Illumina HiSeq2000 in paired-end mode with 100 bp reads. As for the authors' bioinformatics: SOAPnuke was used to process the reads, throwing out any read that had adapters, had uncalled bases, had a mean Phred below 15, or lacked an exact constant-primer or identifier match. COPE v1.2.5 was used to merge the high-quality paired reads. Each unique nucleotide sequence was defined as a clonotype, and clonotypes were aligned to IMGT TRB V, D and J references with MiTCR v1.1. Analysis was restricted to V-J combinations with a frequency above 0.0001, which covered approximately 99% of repertoires. A TCR clonal expansion and chaos score per V-J combination was defined as the ratio of F50 clonal expansion to chaos observed in the TCRdist matrix. Welch's t-statistics and random forest were used to reduce the features to 10 to 15 V-J combinations, which were then used as input to a naive Bayes classifier. The similarity between thyroid and blood repertoires was quantified using the Morisita-Horn index. Clones were called with MiXCR by TCRdb after fastp trimmed the public reads at Q25, and only in-frame beta chains were retained. When rows share a CDR3 protein, they turn into one entry using the most common DNA and genes. It is TCRdb's table, rather than the study itself, that gives the V and J calls and clone size. In this sample the table shows some 48,000 distinct CDR3 sequences, over 40% of which occur a single time. The ten top clones hold under 30% of the sample.

Ophthalmopathy patients had moderately to severely active disease, Clinical Activity Score of at least 3, NOSPECS grade of at least 4, and disease duration under 3 months. Anyone with other autoimmune diseases, uncontrolled infections, pregnancy or lactation was excluded from the study. Diagnosis relied on clinical symptoms, serum thyroxine, TRAb, thyroid ultrasound and orbital computed tomography. Using Ficoll-Paque density gradient centrifugation, PBMCs were isolated from over 8.5 ml of fresh peripheral blood. Total RNA was extracted using Trizol reagent, and RNA quality was checked on an Agilent 2100 Bioanalyzer. Findings and caveats that apply to the study as a whole: In cross-validation, the 13-signature model distinguished ophthalmopathy from stable hyperthyroidism with nearly 90% sensitivity and roughly 81% specificity, and in the test set the corresponding values were approximately 79% and 70%. In validation, the model predicted ophthalmopathy progression with 55% to 71% sensitivity and roughly 72% specificity; 12 predicted patients were CT-confirmed with GO in a median of about 6.1 months. Sample size was not statistically predetermined, and group allocation was not concealed from the investigators. Most of the expanded thyroid clonotypes with a frequency above 0.001 were also detected in blood, and it was suggested that the thyroid immune response may be reflected by blood repertoires.

A note on this clonotype: What this receptor recognizes is not known. Per-base qualities were not stored, and no clone one base away is much larger.

Sample: peripheral blood. Rearrangement joined TRBV7-3 to TRBJ2-3, and 13 bases in between align with TRBD2. This receptor was identified in an adult man with Graves' ophthalmopathy. The DNA sequence is given as TGTGCCAGCAGCTACACTAGCGGGGGGGTGACAGATACGCAGTATTTT. Its protein is CASSYTSGGVTDTQYF.